This T cell receptor (beta chain) was documented in a study of naive and memory T cell subsets. Study-level results: TCR abundance followed a power law differing between naive and memory subsets. Possibly reflecting memory cells re-expressing CD45RA, a few larger clonotypes occurred in naive repertoires, especially CD8. Over 95% of naive TCR sequences appeared only once, unlike memory subsets.

Germline loops: CDR1 LGHNA, CDR2 YSLEER. V was clipped by 0 bases and J by 4 bases; unmatched bases: 8. The CDR3 is made up of 17 amino acids. This clonotype was seen many times. Its specificity is unknown. After the first PCR, alpha and beta chain libraries were processed separately. CD4 T cells were positively selected, then CD8 T cells from the CD4-negative fraction. Both TRBC1 and TRBC2 were covered by a beta constant-region primer of two equimolar oligonucleotides. Four rounds of PCR amplified the ligated cDNA using nested alpha and beta constant-region primers plus SP2. TCRdb reanalysed the UMI-ligation and nested PCR reads using MiXCR and keeps one entry per CDR3 protein. The data hold 85,000 to 130,000 distinct CDR3 sequences, with around 13% observed a single time.

The receptor was isolated from a human donor in good health. Sequencing was carried out using naive CD8+ T cells from blood. V usage is TRBV4-3 and J usage is TRBJ2-2; 7 bases are a match to TRBD2. CDR3 sequence (DNA): TGCGCCAGCAGCCAAGATCGCTGGGGGGGTGGCACCGGGGAGCTGTTTTTT. Its translation is CASSQDRWGGGTGELFF.